This T cell receptor beta chain was sequenced for a study of PD-1 blockade in classical Hodgkin lymphoma. Every one of the patients relapsed after autologous stem cell transplantation (brentuximab vedotin exposure was variable). TCRdb's copy holds only in-frame clones and misses some; the assay was immunoSEQ multiplex PCR. The sample holds approximately 57,000 clones; 85% to 95% are singletons and the top ten take about 9.4%. Study-wide results and caveats: Reasons behind the repertoire differences stay unclear, perhaps disease activity or earlier therapy. Similar baseline diversity was found in complete responders and newly diagnosed patients. TCR diversity at baseline was reported to be reduced in newly diagnosed patients relative to healthy donors.

This CDR3 has 13 residues. Looked up from germline, CDR1 is MNHEY and CDR2 is SMNVEV (reference sequence). Deletions cut 3 bases from V and 3 bases from J, with 9 bases between. Concerning this clone itself: What it recognizes is unknown.

J is TRBJ2-7 and V is TRBV27; D possibly uses TRBD1 or TRBD2 (5 bases each). The receptor comes from a human donor with classical Hodgkin lymphoma. The sample was peripheral blood mononuclear cells (PBMCs), taken before the second cycle of nivolumab. In nucleotides, the CDR3 is TGTGCCAGCAGTTTGCCAGGGAGCTACGAGCAGTACTTC. It yields the protein CASSLPGSYEQYF.